The sequence of this T cell receptor (beta chain) was determined in a study of CD8 T cells in Susac syndrome. RNA totalling roughly 0.45 to 1 ug underwent reverse transcription with random hexamers. The method of amplification for TCR beta CDR3 was immunoSEQ multiplex PCR, covering 54 Vbeta and 13 Jbeta. One entry per CDR3 protein results from TCRdb running MiXCR on the immunoSEQ multiplex PCR reads. The sample lists over 150,000 distinct CDR3 sequences, nearly 95% occurring once. For this clonotype: Its target is unknown.

The CDR3 sequence is 13 residues long. Per the germline V gene, CDR1 is MNHEY and CDR2 is SMNVEV (reference sequence). The V and J ends lost 3 bases and 5 bases respectively, with 11 bases between them. The multiple sclerosis controls were treatment-naive patients, and their relapsing-remitting disease was stable or active. General study results and limits: TCR sequencing and HLA analysis covered a relatively small number of individuals.

This TCR was sampled from a human donor with multiple sclerosis. Material: CD4+ T cells from PBMCs. The chain recombines TRBV27 with TRBJ2-7; a weak D match, TRBD1 (5 bases). CDR3 nucleotides: TGTGCCAGCAGTTTCAAGGGGATAAACGAGCAGTACTTC. It encodes CASSFKGINEQYF.